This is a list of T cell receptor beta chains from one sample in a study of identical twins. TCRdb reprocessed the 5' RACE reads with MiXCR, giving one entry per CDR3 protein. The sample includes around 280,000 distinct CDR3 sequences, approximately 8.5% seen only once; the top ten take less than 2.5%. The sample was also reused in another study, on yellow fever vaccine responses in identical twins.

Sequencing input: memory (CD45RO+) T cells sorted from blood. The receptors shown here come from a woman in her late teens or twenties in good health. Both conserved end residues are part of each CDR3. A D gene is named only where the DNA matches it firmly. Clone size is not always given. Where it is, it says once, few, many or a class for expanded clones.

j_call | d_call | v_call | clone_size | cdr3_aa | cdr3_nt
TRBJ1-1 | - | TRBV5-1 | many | CASSKDGPREAFF | TGCGCCAGCAGCAAGGACGGGCCACGGGAAGCTTTCTTT
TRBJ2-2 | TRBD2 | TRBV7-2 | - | CASSSLAGGNTGELFF | TGTGCCAGCAGCTCCCTGGCGGGGGGGAACACCGGGGAGCTGTTTTTT
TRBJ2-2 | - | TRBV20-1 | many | CSALARAGELFF | TGCAGTGCCCTAGCTCGGGCCGGGGAGCTGTTTTTT
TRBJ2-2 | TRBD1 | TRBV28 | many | CASRTGGTGELFF | TGTGCCAGCAGGACAGGGGGCACCGGGGAGCTGTTTTTT
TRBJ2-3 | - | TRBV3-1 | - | CASSQVGGIPLDTQYF | TGTGCCAGCAGCCAAGTCGGCGGGATCCCCCTAGATACGCAGTATTTT
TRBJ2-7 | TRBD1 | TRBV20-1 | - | CSARGDRGHEQYF | TGCAGTGCTAGAGGGGACAGGGGGCACGAGCAGTACTTC
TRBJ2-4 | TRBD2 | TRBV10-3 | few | CAISDSGGSIQYF | TGTGCCATCAGTGACAGCGGGGGTAGCATTCAGTACTTC
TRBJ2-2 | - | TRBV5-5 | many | CASSLEVVTGELFF | TGTGCCAGCAGCTTGGAAGTTGTCACCGGGGAGCTGTTTTTT
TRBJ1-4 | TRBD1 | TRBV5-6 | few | CASSPYPGGHSNEKLFF | TGTGCCAGCAGCCCGTACCCAGGGGGACATAGTAATGAAAAACTGTTTTTT
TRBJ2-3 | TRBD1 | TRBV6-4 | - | CASSVGTGADTQYF | TGTGCCAGCAGTGTCGGGACAGGGGCAGATACGCAGTATTTT
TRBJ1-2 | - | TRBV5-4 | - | CASSPTWQDYGYTF | TGTGCCAGCAGCCCTACTTGGCAAGACTATGGCTACACCTTC
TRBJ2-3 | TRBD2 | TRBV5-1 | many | CASSLIRGGYTDTQYF | TGCGCCAGCAGCTTAATCCGCGGGGGTTACACAGATACGCAGTATTTT
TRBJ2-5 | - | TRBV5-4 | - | CASSFAVGGDETQYF | TGTGCCAGCAGCTTCGCCGTCGGGGGAGATGAGACCCAGTACTTC
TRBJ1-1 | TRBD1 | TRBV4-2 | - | CASSQLTGEGNTEAFF | TGTGCCAGCAGCCAACTGACAGGGGAGGGGAACACTGAAGCTTTCTTT
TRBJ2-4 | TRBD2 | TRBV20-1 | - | CSALGLAEQRNIQYF | TGCAGTGCCCTGGGACTAGCGGAACAACGAAACATTCAGTACTTC
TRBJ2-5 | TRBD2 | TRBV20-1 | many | CSARDSGGMETQYF | TGCAGTGCTAGAGATTCGGGGGGTATGGAGACCCAGTACTTC
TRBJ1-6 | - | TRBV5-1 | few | CASSRDSSYNSPLHF | TGCGCCAGCAGCAGGGATAGCTCCTATAATTCACCCCTCCACTTT
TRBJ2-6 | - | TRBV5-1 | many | CASSSTGSSGANVLTF | TGCGCCAGCAGCTCTACAGGGTCCTCTGGGGCCAACGTCCTGACTTTC
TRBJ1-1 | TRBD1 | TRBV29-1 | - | CSVGQGFEAFF | TGCAGCGTTGGACAGGGGTTTGAAGCTTTCTTT
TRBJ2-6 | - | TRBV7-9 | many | CASSLEVTLSGANVLTF | TGTGCCAGCAGCTTAGAGGTGACACTCTCTGGGGCCAACGTCCTGACTTTC
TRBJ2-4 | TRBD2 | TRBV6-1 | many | CASSERGENIQYF | TGTGCCAGCAGTGAGCGGGGGGAAAACATTCAGTACTTC
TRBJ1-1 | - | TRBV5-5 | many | CASSSDVVATEAFF | TGTGCCAGCAGCTCCGATGTGGTGGCCACTGAAGCTTTCTTT
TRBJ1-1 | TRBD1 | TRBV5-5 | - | CASSQDRLNTEAFF | TGTGCCAGCAGCCAGGACAGGCTGAACACTGAAGCTTTCTTT
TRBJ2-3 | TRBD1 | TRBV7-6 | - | CASSQSGQGMTDTQYF | TGTGCCAGCAGCCAATCGGGACAGGGGATGACAGATACGCAGTATTTT
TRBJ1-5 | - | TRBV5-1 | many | CASSLGSGSGNQPQHF | TGCGCCAGCAGCTTGGGATCAGGGTCTGGCAATCAGCCCCAGCATTTT
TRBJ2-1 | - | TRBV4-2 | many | CASSQVGGSPSNEQFF | TGTGCCAGCAGCCAAGTTGGCGGGTCACCATCCAATGAGCAGTTCTTC
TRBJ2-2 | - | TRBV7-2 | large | CASSRRHLGNTGELFF | TGTGCCAGCAGCCGCCGCCACCTAGGGAACACCGGGGAGCTGTTTTTT
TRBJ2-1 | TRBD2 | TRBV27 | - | CASSLGLAGTSTNEQFF | TGTGCCAGCAGTTTAGGGCTAGCGGGGACTTCGACGAATGAGCAGTTCTTC
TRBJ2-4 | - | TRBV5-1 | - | CASSLGEPGTPRRAKNIQYF | TGCGCCAGCAGCTTGGGCGAACCCGGGACCCCGCGACGAGCCAAAAACATTCAGTACTTC
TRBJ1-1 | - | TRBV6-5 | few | CASSYSSRNTEAFF | TGTGCCAGCAGTTACTCTTCCAGGAACACTGAAGCTTTCTTT
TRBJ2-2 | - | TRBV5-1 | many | CASSRHGGGVNTGELFF | TGCGCCAGCAGCCGCCATGGGGGAGGTGTGAACACCGGGGAGCTGTTTTTT
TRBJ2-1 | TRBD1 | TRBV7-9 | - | CASSQGTGNEQFF | TGTGCCAGCAGCCAAGGGACAGGCAATGAGCAGTTCTTC
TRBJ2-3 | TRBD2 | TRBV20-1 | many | CSAPGLAGGLGDTQYF | TGCAGTGCCCCGGGACTAGCGGGGGGGCTGGGAGATACGCAGTATTTT
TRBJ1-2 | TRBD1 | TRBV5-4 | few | CASSLTGGFGYTF | TGTGCCAGCAGCTTGACAGGGGGCTTTGGCTACACCTTC
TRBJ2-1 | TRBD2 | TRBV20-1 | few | CSARLRTSGSGEQFF | TGCAGTGCTAGACTCCGGACTAGCGGGAGTGGTGAGCAGTTCTTC
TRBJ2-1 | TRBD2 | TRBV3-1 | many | CASSQFGGNYNEQFF | TGTGCCAGCAGCCAATTCGGGGGGAATTACAATGAGCAGTTCTTC
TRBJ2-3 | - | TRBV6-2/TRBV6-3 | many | CASSSTTDTQYF | TGTGCCAGCAGTTCGACCACAGATACGCAGTATTTT
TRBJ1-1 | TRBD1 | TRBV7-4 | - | CASSLLGRGPTEAFF | TGTGCCAGCAGCTTACTTGGCAGGGGGCCCACTGAAGCTTTCTTT
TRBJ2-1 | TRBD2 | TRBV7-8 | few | CASSLDSGRAGEQFF | TGTGCCAGCAGCTTAGATTCCGGGAGGGCCGGTGAGCAGTTCTTC
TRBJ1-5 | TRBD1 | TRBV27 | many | CASRPGQGDNQPQHF | TGTGCCAGCAGGCCTGGACAGGGGGACAATCAGCCCCAGCATTTT
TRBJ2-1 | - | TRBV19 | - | CASSISAYEQFF | TGTGCCAGTAGTATCTCGGCCTATGAGCAGTTCTTC
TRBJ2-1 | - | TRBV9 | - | CASSVTGYSYNEQFF | TGTGCCAGCAGCGTAACGGGGTACTCCTACAATGAGCAGTTCTTC
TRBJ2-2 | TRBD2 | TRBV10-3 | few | CAITTSGRGTGELFF | TGTGCCATCACCACCAGCGGGAGGGGTACCGGGGAGCTGTTTTTT
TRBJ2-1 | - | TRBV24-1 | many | CATQGVPYNEQFF | TGTGCCACGCAGGGTGTACCCTACAATGAGCAGTTCTTC
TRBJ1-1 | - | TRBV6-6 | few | CASLLGRATEAFF | TGTGCCAGCTTGCTCGGACGGGCCACTGAAGCTTTCTTT
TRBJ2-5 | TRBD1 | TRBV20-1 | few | CSARDTSPSGQGARETQYF | TGCAGTGCTAGAGATACCTCCCCCTCCGGACAGGGGGCTCGGGAGACCCAGTACTTC
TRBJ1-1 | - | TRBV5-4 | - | CASSLGTVWNTEAFF | TGTGCCAGCAGCTTGGGTACAGTCTGGAACACTGAAGCTTTCTTT
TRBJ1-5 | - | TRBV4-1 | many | CASSQRQLGNQPQHF | TGCGCCAGCAGCCAAAGACAGTTAGGCAATCAGCCCCAGCATTTT
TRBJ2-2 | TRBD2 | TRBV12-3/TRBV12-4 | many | CASSFPSGGAGELFF | TGTGCCAGCAGTTTTCCTAGCGGGGGGGCCGGGGAGCTGTTTTTT
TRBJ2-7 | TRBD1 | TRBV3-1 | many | CASSRDGTGGYEQYF | TGTGCCAGCAGCCGCGATGGGACAGGGGGCTACGAGCAGTACTTC
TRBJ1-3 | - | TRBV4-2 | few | CASSQGENTIYF | TGTGCCAGCAGCCAAGGAGAAAACACCATATATTTT
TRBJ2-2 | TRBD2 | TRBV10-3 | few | CAISERTSGNTGELFF | TGTGCCATCAGTGAGCGCACTAGCGGGAACACCGGGGAGCTGTTTTTT
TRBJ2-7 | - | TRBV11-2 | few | CASSLLVEGSYEQYF | TGTGCCAGCAGCTTGCTTGTGGAGGGCTCCTACGAGCAGTACTTC
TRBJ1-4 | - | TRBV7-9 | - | CASSSTPGGEKLFF | TGTGCCAGCAGCTCGACACCCGGGGGTGAAAAACTGTTTTTT
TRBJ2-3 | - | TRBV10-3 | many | CAISRGDNTQYF | TGTGCCATCAGCCGTGGGGACAATACGCAGTATTTT
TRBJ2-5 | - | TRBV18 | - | CASSPDYEKTQYF | TGTGCCAGCTCACCAGACTATGAGAAGACCCAGTACTTC
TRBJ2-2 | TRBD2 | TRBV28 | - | CASSFPRGSGRTGELFF | TGTGCCAGCAGTTTCCCACGGGGTAGCGGGAGGACCGGGGAGCTGTTTTTT
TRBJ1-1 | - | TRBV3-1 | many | CASSRPTGRGTEAFF | TGTGCCAGCAGCCGCCCCACAGGCCGAGGGACTGAAGCTTTCTTT